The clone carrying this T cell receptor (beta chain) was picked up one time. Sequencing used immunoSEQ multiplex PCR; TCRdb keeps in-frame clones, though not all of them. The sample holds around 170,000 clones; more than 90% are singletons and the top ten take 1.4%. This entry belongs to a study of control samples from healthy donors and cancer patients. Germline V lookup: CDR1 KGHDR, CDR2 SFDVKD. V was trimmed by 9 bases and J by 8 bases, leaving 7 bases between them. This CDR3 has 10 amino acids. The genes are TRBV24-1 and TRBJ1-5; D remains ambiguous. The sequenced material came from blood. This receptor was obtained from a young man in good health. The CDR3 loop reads CATGGKPQHF. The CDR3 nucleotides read TGTGCCACCGGTGGGAAGCCCCAGCATTTT.